The sequence of this T cell receptor (beta chain) was determined in a study of vaccination effects on CD4 cells after COVID-19. Study-level information: Ahead of sequencing, the ViraFEST assay grew antigen-specific CD4+ T cells using viral peptide pools. Study-wide results and limits: There was marked clonal contraction among infection- and vaccine-induced clones late after vaccination.

Following culture for approximately ten days, CD4+ T cells were isolated. Vaccination of participants consisted of two doses of either the BNT162b2 or mRNA-1273 vaccine. Nucleocapsid antibody tests were negative, and the vaccine recipients had no prior SARS-CoV-2 infection. Cultures received IL-2 medium that replaced half the medium on days 3 and 7. The assay was immunoSEQ multiplex PCR, and TCRdb's table has in-frame clones only and misses some. The sample contains about 73,000 clones, over 65% of which appear only once. About this clone: No antigen is known for it.

V gave up 7 bases and J gave up 6 bases; unmatched junction bases: 12. The CDR3 contains 14 residues. V and J are TRBV23-1 and TRBJ2-7; 7 bases align to TRBD1. TRBV23-1 is labeled an ORF, and its function is uncertain. The origin of this receptor is a human donor who received a COVID-19 vaccine. Material: CD4+ T cells from PBMCs cultured without peptide, obtained after COVID-19 vaccination. The CDR3 DNA sequence: TGCGCCAGCATCGACAGGGTCCAGGTCGTCGAGCAGTACGTC. Translation gives CASIDRVQVVEQYV.